This T cell receptor beta chain derives from a study of blood T cell repertoires in COVID-19. Study background: Samples came from the United States, Italy and Spain, spanning acute and convalescent COVID-19. From T cells, B-cell-depleted T cells, or PBMCs came the material, which was cDNA or gDNA.

A single count supports this clone. The CDR3 loop spans 15 amino acids. V lost 3 bases and J 3 bases, leaving 15 bases between the germline ends. The V gene's germline CDR1 is SQVTM and CDR2 ANQGSEA. The authors' processing: Amplification with reference gene primers provided the estimates of nucleated cell counts. TCRdb keeps only in-frame clones here, not all; method: immunoSEQ multiplex PCR. V, J and clone size are those of that table, while D and trimming were read from the DNA. In the table there are about 26,000 clones, 90% of which are singletons. The receptor comes from a woman in her sixties with active COVID-19. V usage is TRBV29-1 and J usage is TRBJ2-1; D is possibly TRBD2 (6 bases). Sequences were obtained from peripheral blood. The chain's CDR3 is CSVDRDSENYNEQFF. The CDR3 DNA follows: TGCAGCGTTGACCGGGACTCCGAAAACTACAATGAGCAGTTCTTC.